Sequencing of this TCR beta chain was carried out in a study of control samples from healthy donors and cancer patients (dated by TCRdb to about 2020). The germline V gene (reference sequence) sets CDR1 to MNHEY and CDR2 to SMNVEV. From cysteine to phenylalanine, the CDR3 is 14 amino acids long. Of the read, only the CDR3 DNA is kept; its 42 bases are in frame from base 1. Relative to germline, V is missing 4 bases and J is missing 5 bases, with 7 bases of the junction outside any gene match. Library preparation was by the immunoSEQ multiplex PCR assay. TCRdb mirrors the immuneACCESS table, restricted to in-frame sequences. Some clones are absent from its copies; in checked studies, under half trace to an unresolved V gene, and the reason for the others is unknown. The sample table records more than 100,000 clones; about nine tenths of these occur just once. Of the sample, about 7.9% is held by the ten largest clones.

About this clone itself: Its antigen specificity is not known. Base qualities are not at hand, and no much larger clone is one base apart.

Specimen: PBMCs. The rearrangement joined TRBV27 to TRBJ1-1; 7 bases in the middle match TRBD1. The receptor was derived from a man aged 50-59 years with head and neck cancer. The CDR3 amino acid sequence is: CASSWYRGWTEAFF. In nucleotide form, the sequence is TGTGCCAGCAGTTGGTACAGGGGATGGACTGAAGCTTTCTTT.